Listed below are T cell receptor beta chains from one sample, sequenced in a study of T-cell reconstitution after alpha-beta-depleted transplantation in children. Using its own MiXCR run on the PCR reads, TCRdb lists one record per CDR3 protein. The sample yields 200,000 to 250,000 distinct CDR3 sequences, about a tenth seen once. The sequenced sample was PBMCs, obtained before TCRalphabeta/CD19-depleted stem cell transplant. Source of these receptors: a child younger than two with acute myeloid leukemia, due to receive a stem cell transplant. CDR3s include the opening cysteine and the closing phenylalanine or tryptophan. A D gene is named only where the DNA matches it firmly. Part of the rows lack a size; the others show once, few, many or a class for expanded clones.

J | size | V | D | DNA | CDR3
TRBJ1-4 | many | TRBV5-1 | - | TGCGCCAGCAGCACCGGGACGGCCGGCGAAAAACTGTTTTTT | CASSTGTAGEKLFF
TRBJ2-3 | many | TRBV4-3 | TRBD2 | TGCGCCAGCAGCCAAGGGTGGGCGGGAGTTGGAGATACGCAGTATTTT | CASSQGWAGVGDTQYF
TRBJ2-3 | many | TRBV20-1 | TRBD2 | TGCAGTGCTAGAGACAGGACTAGCGGGGGGTTAGATACGCAGTATTTT | CSARDRTSGGLDTQYF
TRBJ2-4 | many | TRBV12-3/TRBV12-4 | - | TGTGCCAGCAGTTTTGGAGTGGTAACCCCCAAAAACATTCAGTACTTC | CASSFGVVTPKNIQYF
TRBJ2-7 | many | TRBV20-1 | - | TGCAGTGCTAGACCAGGTTCTACCTACGAGCAGTACTTC | CSARPGSTYEQYF
TRBJ2-5 | many | TRBV28 | TRBD1 | TGTGCCAGCCATACCCGGACAGGGGGTCCCACGGGGTACCAAGAGACCCAGTACTTC | CASHTRTGGPTGYQETQYF
TRBJ2-2 | few | TRBV11-3 | TRBD1 | TGTGCCAGCAGCTCCGGACAGGGGGCGGGATGGACCGGGGAGCTGTTTTTT | CASSSGQGAGWTGELFF
TRBJ2-2 | - | TRBV7-8 | TRBD1 | TGTGCCAGCAGGCAGACAGGGGTGGGGAGAACCGGGGAGCTGTTTTTT | CASRQTGVGRTGELFF
TRBJ2-2 | - | TRBV28 | - | TGTGCCACTTCCTCCAGGGTGCGGGAGCTGTTTTTT | CATSSRVRELFF
TRBJ1-1 | few | TRBV27 | - | TGTGCCAGCAGAAGTACCGGGGTTAACACTGAAGCTTTCTTT | CASRSTGVNTEAFF
TRBJ2-7 | - | TRBV30 | - | TGTGCCTGGAGTGTACAGAGCGAGCAGTACTTC | CAWSVQSEQYF
TRBJ1-1 | - | TRBV30 | - | TGTGCCTGGATATGGGACGGGGCCATCACTGAAGCTTTCTTT | CAWIWDGAITEAFF
TRBJ2-1 | many | TRBV12-3/TRBV12-4 | - | TGTGCCAGCAGGCCAGCGCGCGAGCCCCACAATGAGCAGTTCTTC | CASRPAREPHNEQFF
TRBJ2-7 | few | TRBV7-6 | TRBD1 | TGTGCCAGCAGCCGGTATCTCGGACAGGGGAACGAGCAGTACTTC | CASSRYLGQGNEQYF
TRBJ1-4 | many | TRBV5-4 | TRBD1 | TGTGCCAGCAGCTACACAGGGGGCCCAATGTCGAAACTGTTTTTT | CASSYTGGPMSKLFF
TRBJ2-7 | many | TRBV3-1 | TRBD2 | TGTGCCAGCAGCCCTTGGGTAGCGGGAGACTCCTACGAGCAGTACTTC | CASSPWVAGDSYEQYF
TRBJ2-4 | many | TRBV7-2 | TRBD2 | TGTGCCAGCAGTCGACCCGGACTAGCGAGAGCCAAAAACATTCAGTACTTC | CASSRPGLARAKNIQYF
TRBJ2-2 | few | TRBV19 | TRBD2 | TGTGCCAGTAGTATAGATCTAGCGGGAGGGTTATCCGGGGAGCTGTTTTTT | CASSIDLAGGLSGELFF
TRBJ1-6 | many | TRBV7-2 | - | TGTGCCAGCAGCGGGACCGATCGGCGTTCACCCCTCCACTTT | CASSGTDRRSPLHF
TRBJ2-7 | many | TRBV13 | - | TGTGCCAGCAGCTTAGGGACTACCTTCCCACCTTCCTACGAGCAGTACTTC | CASSLGTTFPPSYEQYF
TRBJ1-4 | - | TRBV20-1 | - | TGCAGTGCTAGAGTACAGGGAGTTGAAAAACTGTTTTTT | CSARVQGVEKLFF
TRBJ2-3 | many | TRBV12-3/TRBV12-4 | - | TGTGCCAGCAGGTCAAGGGGGGGCACAGATACGCAGTATTTT | CASRSRGGTDTQYF
TRBJ2-7 | many | TRBV11-2 | - | TGTGCCAGCAGCTTATCCCCACAGGGCTACTACGAGCAGTACTTC | CASSLSPQGYYEQYF
TRBJ1-5 | many | TRBV20-1 | TRBD1 | TGCAGTGCCCACCCGGAGGGGGCTGGCCAGCCCCAGCATTTT | CSAHPEGAGQPQHF
TRBJ2-5 | many | TRBV3-1 | TRBD2 | TGTGCCAGCAGCCAAGGGGCTAGCGGCCAAGAGACCCAGTACTTC | CASSQGASGQETQYF
TRBJ2-2 | many | TRBV2 | - | TGTGCCAGCAGTGAACAAAGCGGGGAGCTGTTTTTT | CASSEQSGELFF
TRBJ2-7 | few | TRBV6-5 | TRBD1 | TGTGCCAGCAGTTACCGGCGACAGGGACGACCCTACGAGCAGTACTTC | CASSYRRQGRPYEQYF
TRBJ2-1 | few | TRBV4-1 | - | TGCGCCAGCAGCCATGTGGGTGCCACCTACAATGAGCAGTTCTTC | CASSHVGATYNEQFF
TRBJ1-1 | few | TRBV12-3/TRBV12-4 | TRBD1 | TGTGCCAGCAGTTTATGGCCCCGGGACAGTGAAGCTTTCTTT | CASSLWPRDSEAFF